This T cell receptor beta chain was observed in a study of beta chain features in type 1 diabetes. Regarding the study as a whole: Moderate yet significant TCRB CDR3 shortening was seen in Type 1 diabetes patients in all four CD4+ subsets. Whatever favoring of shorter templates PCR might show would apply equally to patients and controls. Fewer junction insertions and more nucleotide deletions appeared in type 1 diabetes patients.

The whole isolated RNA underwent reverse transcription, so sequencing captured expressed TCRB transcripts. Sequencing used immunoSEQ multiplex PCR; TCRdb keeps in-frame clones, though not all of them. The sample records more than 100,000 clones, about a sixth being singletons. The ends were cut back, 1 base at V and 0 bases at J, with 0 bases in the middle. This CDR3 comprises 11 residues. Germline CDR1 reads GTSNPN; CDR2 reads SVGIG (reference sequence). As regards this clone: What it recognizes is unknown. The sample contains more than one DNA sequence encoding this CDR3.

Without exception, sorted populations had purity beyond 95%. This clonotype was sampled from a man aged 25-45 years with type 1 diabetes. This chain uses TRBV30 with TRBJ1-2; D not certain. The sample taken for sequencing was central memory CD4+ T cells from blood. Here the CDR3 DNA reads TGTGCCTGGAGTGCTAACTATGGCTACACCTTC. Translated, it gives CAWSANYGYTF.